This TCR beta chain was documented in a study of blood T cell repertoires in COVID-19. The V and J ends lost 1 base and 0 bases, in that order; junction bases with no gene match: 1. The germline V gene has CDR1 SEHNR and CDR2 FQNEAQ (reference sequence). This CDR3 comprises 15 residues. Original methodology: Reference gene primer amplification in the assay estimated nucleated cell counts. Libraries were prepared by immunoSEQ multiplex PCR; TCRdb keeps only in-frame clonotypes and omits some of them. Clone size and the V and J calls come from that table; the DNA yielded D and trimming. The sample lists about 89,000 clones, about 95% occurring once.

This chain joins TRBV7-9 and TRBJ2-3; 7 positions match TRBD1. Material: peripheral blood. This receptor was identified in a human donor with active COVID-19. The donor label of this sample is uncertain. The CDR3 nucleotides are TGTGCCAGCAGCTTAGGGGACAGAAGCACAGATACGCAGTATTTT. Encoded protein: CASSLGDRSTDTQYF.